The rows below give T cell receptor beta chains drawn from one sample of a study of post-analysis software for immune sequencing data. TCRdb reprocessed the PCR reads via MiXCR and lists one record per CDR3 protein. There are roughly 730,000 distinct CDR3 sequences in the sample; around 27% occur only once, and 0.5% to 0.6% lies in the top ten. The sample was blood. The receptor set was obtained from a girl aged 10-17 years with multiple sclerosis. Each CDR3 is given with its conserved first and last residue. The D gene is left open where the match is weak. Clone sizes are given selectively: once, few, many, or a class where the clone is expanded.

>.|15|TRBD2|TRBV12-3/TRBV12-4|TRBJ2-1
TGTGCCAGCGCTAGCGGGAGGTCCCCAGGCAATGAGCAGTTCTTC
CASASGRSPGNEQFF
>.|13|TRBD2|TRBV29-1|TRBJ2-7
TGCAGCATCGGGACTAGCGGGAGCTACGAGCAGTACTTC
CSIGTSGSYEQYF
>.|15|.|TRBV28|TRBJ1-4
TGTGCCAGCAGTTTACGGGGGAGGACTAATGAAAAACTGTTTTTT
CASSLRGRTNEKLFF
>few|14|.|TRBV5-1|TRBJ1-4
TGCGCCAGCAGCTATAACAGGGCTAATGAAAAACGGTTTTTT
CASSYNRANEKRFF
>few|15|TRBD1|TRBV6-6|TRBJ1-4
TGTGCCAGCAGCCTTGACAGGGGAGAGGGAGAAAAACTGTTTTTT
CASSLDRGEGEKLFF
>.|17|.|TRBV4-3|TRBJ1-3
TGCGCCAGCAGCCAAGATGGGCCTGGGACCTCTGGAAACACCATATATTTT
CASSQDGPGTSGNTIYF
>.|13|.|TRBV29-1|TRBJ2-1
TGCAGCGTTTTGCCGGGAGAGGGGAATGAGCAGTTCTTC
CSVLPGEGNEQFF
>.|16|TRBD2|TRBV9|TRBJ2-1
TGTGCCAGCAGCGTATTACCTAGCGGGGCAAACAATGAGCAGTTCTTC
CASSVLPSGANNEQFF
>.|14|.|TRBV3-1|TRBJ2-1
TGTGCCAGCAGCCCCCGGGGGCAATACAATGAGCAGTTCTTC
CASSPRGQYNEQFF
>.|14|.|TRBV25-1|TRBJ2-5
TGTGCCAGCAGTGAATCCGTTGTACAGGAGACCCAGTACTTC
CASSESVVQETQYF
>.|14|.|TRBV5-1|TRBJ2-5
TGCGCCAGCAGCTCCCGGGGCCCGGACGGGACCCAGTACTTC
CASSSRGPDGTQYF
>.|12|TRBD1|TRBV7-2|TRBJ1-4
TGTGCCAGCAGCCCACAGGGGAAAAAACTGTTTTTT
CASSPQGKKLFF
>.|13|TRBD2|TRBV27|TRBJ2-2
TGTGCCAGCAGTTTCGGGGGGTCCGGGGAGCTGTTTTTT
CASSFGGSGELFF
>few|14|.|TRBV5-1|TRBJ2-1
TGCGCCAGCAGCTGGGACCTGACTAGTGATGAGCAGTTCTTC
CASSWDLTSDEQFF
>few|15|TRBD2|TRBV20-1|TRBJ2-1
TGCAGTGCTAGTTCGACTAGCGGGAGGGCCAATGAGCAGTTCTTC
CSASSTSGRANEQFF